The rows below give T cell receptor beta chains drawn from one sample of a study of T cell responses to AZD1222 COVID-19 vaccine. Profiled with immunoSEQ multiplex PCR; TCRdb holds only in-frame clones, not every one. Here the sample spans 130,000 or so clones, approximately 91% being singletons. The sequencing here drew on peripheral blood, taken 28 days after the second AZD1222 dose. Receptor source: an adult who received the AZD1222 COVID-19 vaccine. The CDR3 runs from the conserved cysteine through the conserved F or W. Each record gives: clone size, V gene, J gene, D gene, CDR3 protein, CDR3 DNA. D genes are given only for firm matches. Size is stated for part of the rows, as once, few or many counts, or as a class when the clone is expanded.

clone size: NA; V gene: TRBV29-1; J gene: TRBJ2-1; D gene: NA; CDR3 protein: CSGGQWNAGQFF; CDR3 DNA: TGCAGCGGCGGGCAGTGGAATGCTGGGCAGTTCTTC
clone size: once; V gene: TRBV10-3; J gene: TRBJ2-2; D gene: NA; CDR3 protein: CAISEWGGELFF; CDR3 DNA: TGTGCCATCAGTGAATGGGGCGGGGAGCTGTTTTTT
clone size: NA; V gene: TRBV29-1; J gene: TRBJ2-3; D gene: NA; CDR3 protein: CSVASAWTDTQYF; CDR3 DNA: TGCAGCGTTGCCTCGGCTTGGACAGATACGCAGTATTTT
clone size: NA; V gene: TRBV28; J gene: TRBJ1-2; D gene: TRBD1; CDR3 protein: CASRSDRGFYGYTF; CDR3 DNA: TGTGCCAGCAGAAGCGACAGGGGCTTCTATGGCTACACCTTC
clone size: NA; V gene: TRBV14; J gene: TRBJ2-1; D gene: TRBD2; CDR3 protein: CASSPYERDYNEQFF; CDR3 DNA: TGTGCCAGCAGCCCATACGAGCGGGACTACAATGAGCAGTTCTTC
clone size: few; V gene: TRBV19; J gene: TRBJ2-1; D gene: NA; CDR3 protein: CASSTGDYNEQFF; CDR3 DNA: TGTGCCAGTAGTACGGGAGACTACAATGAGCAGTTCTTC
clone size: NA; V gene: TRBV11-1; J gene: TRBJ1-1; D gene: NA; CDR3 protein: CASSLAGVSEAFF; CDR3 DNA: TGTGCCAGCAGCTTGGCAGGGGTTTCTGAAGCTTTCTTT
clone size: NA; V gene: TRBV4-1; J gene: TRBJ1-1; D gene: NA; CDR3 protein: CASSQVGGANTEAFF; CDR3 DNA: TGCGCCAGCAGCCAAGTGGGAGGGGCGAACACTGAAGCTTTCTTT
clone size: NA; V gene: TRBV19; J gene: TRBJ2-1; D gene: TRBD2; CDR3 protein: CASSIRFWTSGSYNEQFF; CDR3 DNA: TGTGCCAGTAGTATACGGTTTTGGACTAGCGGTTCCTACAATGAGCAGTTCTTC
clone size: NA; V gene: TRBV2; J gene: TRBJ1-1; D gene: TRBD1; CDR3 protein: CASSTRQGGSTEAFF; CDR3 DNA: TGTGCCAGCAGTACCAGACAGGGCGGTTCAACTGAAGCTTTCTTT
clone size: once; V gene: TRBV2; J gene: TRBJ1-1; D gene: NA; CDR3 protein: CASSQPRVRVEAFF; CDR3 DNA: TGTGCCAGCAGTCAACCGAGGGTGCGGGTTGAAGCTTTCTTT
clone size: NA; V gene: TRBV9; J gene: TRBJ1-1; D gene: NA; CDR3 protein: CASSVDPLNTEAFF; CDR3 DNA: TGTGCCAGCAGCGTAGATCCGTTGAACACTGAAGCTTTCTTT
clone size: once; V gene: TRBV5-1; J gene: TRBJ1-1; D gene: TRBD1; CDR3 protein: CASSQLMGTGGFEGNTEAFF; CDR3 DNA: TGCGCCAGCAGCCAATTAATGGGGACAGGGGGCTTCGAAGGGAACACTGAAGCTTTCTTT
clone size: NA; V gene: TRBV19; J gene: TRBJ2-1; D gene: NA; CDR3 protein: CASSISGASYNEQFF; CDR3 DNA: TGTGCCAGTAGTATTTCAGGTGCCTCCTACAATGAGCAGTTCTTC
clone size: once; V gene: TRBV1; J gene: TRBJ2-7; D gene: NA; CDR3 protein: CTSSQAGRARGDEQYF; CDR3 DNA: TGCACCAGCAGCCAAGCCGGGAGGGCCCGGGGGGACGAGCAGTACTTC
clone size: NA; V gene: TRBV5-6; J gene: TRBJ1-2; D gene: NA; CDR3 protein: CASSSPQEGYGYTF; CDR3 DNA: TGTGCCAGCAGCTCCCCCCAGGAGGGGTATGGCTACACCTTC
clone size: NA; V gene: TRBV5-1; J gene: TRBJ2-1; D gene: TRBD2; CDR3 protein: CASSLEERDPNEQFF; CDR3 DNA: TGCGCCAGCAGCTTGGAGGAGCGGGACCCCAATGAGCAGTTCTTC
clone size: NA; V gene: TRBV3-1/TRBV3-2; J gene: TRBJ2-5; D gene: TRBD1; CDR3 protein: CASSQRTGSYQETQYF; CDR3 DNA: TGTGCCAGCAGCCAAAGGACAGGGTCGTACCAAGAGACCCAGTACTTC
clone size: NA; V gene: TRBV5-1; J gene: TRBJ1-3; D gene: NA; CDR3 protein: CASSLGALSSGNTIYF; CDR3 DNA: TGCGCCAGCAGCTTGGGGGCCCTAAGCTCTGGAAACACCATATATTTT
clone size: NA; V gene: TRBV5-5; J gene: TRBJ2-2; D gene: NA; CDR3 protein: CASSLGGTGELFF; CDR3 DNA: TGTGCCAGCAGCTTGGGTGGCACCGGGGAGCTGTTTTTT
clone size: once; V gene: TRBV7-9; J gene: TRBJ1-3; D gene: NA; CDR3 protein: CASSSTSSGNTIYF; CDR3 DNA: TGTGCCAGCAGCTCGACAAGCTCTGGAAACACCATATATTTT
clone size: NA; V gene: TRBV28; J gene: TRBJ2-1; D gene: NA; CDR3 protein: CASKGGSSYNEQFF; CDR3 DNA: TGTGCCAGCAAGGGGGGGAGCTCCTACAATGAGCAGTTCTTC
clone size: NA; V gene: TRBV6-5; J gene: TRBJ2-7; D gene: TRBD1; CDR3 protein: CASRPDRVSYEQYF; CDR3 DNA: TGTGCCAGCAGACCGGACAGGGTCTCCTACGAGCAGTACTTC
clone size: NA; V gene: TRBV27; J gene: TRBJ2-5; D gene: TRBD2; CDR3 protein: CASRRGVGETQYF; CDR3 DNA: TGTGCCAGCAGGCGGGGGGTGGGGGAGACCCAGTACTTC
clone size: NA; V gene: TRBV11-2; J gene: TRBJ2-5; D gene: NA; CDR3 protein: CASSLQRETQYF; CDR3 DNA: TGTGCCAGCAGCTTGCAGAGGGAGACCCAGTACTTC
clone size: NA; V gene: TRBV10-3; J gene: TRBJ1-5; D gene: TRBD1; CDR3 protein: CAISQGVRNQPQHF; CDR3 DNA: TGTGCCATCAGCCAGGGGGTTCGGAATCAGCCCCAGCATTTT
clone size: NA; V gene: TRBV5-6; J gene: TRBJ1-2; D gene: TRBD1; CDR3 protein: CASSFGTDYGYTF; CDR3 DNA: TGTGCCAGCAGCTTCGGGACAGACTATGGCTACACCTTC
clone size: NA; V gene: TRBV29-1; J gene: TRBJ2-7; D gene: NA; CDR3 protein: CSVVVGQGYEQYF; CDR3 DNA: TGCAGCGTTGTCGTCGGACAAGGCTACGAGCAGTACTTC
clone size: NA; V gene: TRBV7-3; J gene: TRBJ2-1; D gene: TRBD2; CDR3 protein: CASSSRAGGPTLVDNEQFF; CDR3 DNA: TGTGCCAGCAGCTCCCGAGCGGGAGGGCCAACGTTAGTTGACAATGAGCAGTTCTTC
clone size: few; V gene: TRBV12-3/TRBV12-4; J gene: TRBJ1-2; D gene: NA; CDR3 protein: CASSLGGNRLTF; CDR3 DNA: TGTGCCAGCAGTTTGGGTGGGAACCGGCTAACTTTC
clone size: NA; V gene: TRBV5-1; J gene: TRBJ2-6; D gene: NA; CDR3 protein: CASSLGVEANVLTF; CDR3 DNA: TGCGCCAGCAGCTTGGGGGTTGAGGCCAACGTCCTGACTTTC
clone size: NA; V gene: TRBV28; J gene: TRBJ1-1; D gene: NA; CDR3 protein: CASSLRRGGTEAFF; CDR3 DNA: TGTGCCAGCAGTTTAAGGAGGGGCGGGACTGAAGCTTTCTTT
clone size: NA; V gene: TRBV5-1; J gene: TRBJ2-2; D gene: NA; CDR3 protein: CASSPEGDVGELFF; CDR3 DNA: TGCGCCAGCAGCCCGGAGGGGGATGTCGGGGAGCTGTTTTTT
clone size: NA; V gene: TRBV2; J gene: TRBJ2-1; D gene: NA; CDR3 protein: CASNRKYNEQFF; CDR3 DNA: TGTGCCAGCAACAGAAAATACAATGAGCAGTTCTTC
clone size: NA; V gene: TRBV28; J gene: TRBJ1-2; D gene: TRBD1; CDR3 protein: CASNGQGYGYTF; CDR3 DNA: TGTGCCAGCAACGGACAGGGCTATGGCTACACCTTC
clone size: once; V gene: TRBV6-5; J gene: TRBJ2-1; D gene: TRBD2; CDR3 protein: CASSYAHAGGDEQFF; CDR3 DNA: TGTGCCAGCAGTTACGCCCACGCGGGGGGGGATGAGCAGTTCTTC
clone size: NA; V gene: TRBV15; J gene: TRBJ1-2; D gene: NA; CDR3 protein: CATSRAGFNYGYTF; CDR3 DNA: TGTGCCACCAGCAGAGCAGGGTTCAACTATGGCTACACCTTC
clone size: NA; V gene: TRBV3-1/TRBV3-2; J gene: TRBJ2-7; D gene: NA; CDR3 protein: CASSAGLIYEQYF; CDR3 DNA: TGTGCCAGCAGTGCCGGACTGATTTACGAGCAGTACTTC
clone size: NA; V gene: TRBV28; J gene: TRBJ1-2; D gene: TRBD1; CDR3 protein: CASRSDRVAYGYTF; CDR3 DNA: TGTGCCAGCAGATCGGACAGGGTGGCCTATGGCTACACCTTC
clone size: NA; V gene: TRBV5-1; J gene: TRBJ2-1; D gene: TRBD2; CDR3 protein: CASSDPGGSSYNEQFF; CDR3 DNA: TGCGCCAGCAGCGATCCCGGGGGGAGCTCCTACAATGAGCAGTTCTTC
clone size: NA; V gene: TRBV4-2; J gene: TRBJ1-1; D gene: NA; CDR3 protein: CASSQGRDTEAFF; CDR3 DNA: TGTGCCAGCAGCCAAGGTAGGGACACTGAAGCTTTCTTT
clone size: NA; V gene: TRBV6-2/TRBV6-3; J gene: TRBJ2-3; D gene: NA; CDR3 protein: CASSYRAGGTDTQYF; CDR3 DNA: TGTGCCAGCAGTTACAGGGCAGGGGGCACAGATACGCAGTATTTT
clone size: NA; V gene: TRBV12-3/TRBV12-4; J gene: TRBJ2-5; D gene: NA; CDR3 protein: CASSLSAGRHF; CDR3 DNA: TGTGCCAGCAGTTTAAGTGCAGGAAGGCACTTC
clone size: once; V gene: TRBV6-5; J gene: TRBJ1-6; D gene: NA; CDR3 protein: CASSSPQGAPNSPLHF; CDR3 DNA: TGTGCCAGCAGTTCGCCCCAGGGAGCCCCTAATTCACCCCTCCACTTT
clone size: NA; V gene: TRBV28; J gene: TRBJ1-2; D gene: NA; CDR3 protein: CASSSNYGYTF; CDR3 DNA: TGTGCCAGCAGTAGCAACTATGGCTACACCTTC
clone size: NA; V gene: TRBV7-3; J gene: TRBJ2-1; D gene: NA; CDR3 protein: CASSPLGGSYNEQFF; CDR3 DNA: TGTGCCAGCAGCCCCCTAGGGGGCTCCTACAATGAGCAGTTCTTC
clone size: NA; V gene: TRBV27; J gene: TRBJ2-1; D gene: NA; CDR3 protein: CASRGFSYNEQFF; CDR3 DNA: TGTGCCAGCCGAGGATTCTCCTACAATGAGCAGTTCTTC
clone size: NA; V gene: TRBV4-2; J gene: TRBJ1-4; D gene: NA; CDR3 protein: CASSQDRVGTDFNEKLFF; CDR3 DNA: TGTGCCAGCAGCCAAGATAGAGTCGGAACTGACTTTAATGAAAAACTGTTTTTT
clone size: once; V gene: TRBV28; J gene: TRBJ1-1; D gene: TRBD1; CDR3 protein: CASRTGGLNTEAFF; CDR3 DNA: TGTGCCAGCAGAACAGGGGGGTTGAACACTGAAGCTTTCTTT
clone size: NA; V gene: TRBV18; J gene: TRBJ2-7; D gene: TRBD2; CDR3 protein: CASSPGRLAGGYEQYF; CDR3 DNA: TGTGCCAGCTCACCAGGGAGACTAGCGGGAGGGTACGAGCAGTACTTC
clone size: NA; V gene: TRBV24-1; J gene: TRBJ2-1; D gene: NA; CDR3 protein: CATSDLDGVWFF; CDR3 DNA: TGTGCCACCAGTGATCTGGATGGGGTGTGGTTCTTC